This TCR beta chain was sequenced in a study of T cells after yellow fever vaccination. Study-wide context: Preparation used SMART-Seq v4 Ultra Low Input for the low-cell-number fractions. General observations from the study: Weaker, the secondary response peaked sooner, at day 5 versus 15. Clones from primary vaccination mostly reappeared after the booster (over 95% CD4, just over 85% CD8).

On this clonotype itself: Its antigen is currently unknown.

Deletions cut 5 bases from V and 11 bases from J, with 13 bases between. The CDR3 totals 12 residues. The V gene's germline CDR1 is SEHNR and CDR2 FQNEAQ (reference sequence). A universal primer site and UMIs were added as TCR cDNA was made by 5'RACE template switching. TCRdb itself ran the 5' RACE reads through MiXCR, one entry per CDR3 protein. The sample has 300,000 or so distinct CDR3 sequences; approximately 12% are singletons. This sequence originates from a man under 40 who received the YFV17D yellow fever vaccine. The sequencing used CD4+ T cells sorted from PBMCs, collected 45 days after the yellow fever booster vaccination. The chain carries TRBV7-9 and TRBJ2-1, with D possibly being TRBD1 (6 bases). The CDR3: CASSRAQGKQFF. CDR3 bases: TGTGCCAGCAGCCGGGCTCAGGGGAAGCAGTTCTTC.